This TCR beta chain comes out of a study of CD8 T cells in Susac syndrome. In the study overall: When blood was drawn, patients with Susac syndrome were on intravenous immunoglobulin alone, on corticosteroids, or therapy-naive.

Random-hexamer reverse transcription was applied to roughly 0.45 to 1 ug RNA. TCRdb reprocessed the immunoSEQ multiplex PCR reads via MiXCR and lists one record per CDR3 protein. Of more than 200,000 distinct CDR3 sequences listed, over 90% are singletons. V lost 1 base to trimming and J lost 8 bases; unmatched junction nucleotides: 6. The CDR3 has 14 residues. CDR1 is SGDLS and CDR2 is YYNGEE in the germline V gene. The genes are TRBV9 and TRBJ1-2, with 9 bases that match TRBD1. Sequenced input: CD4+ T cells from PBMCs. This receptor was taken from a human donor with Susac syndrome. In DNA, the CDR3 is TGTGCCAGCAGCGTACCGGACAGGGGAGGCGGCTACACCTTC. It is translated as CASSVPDRGGGYTF.